The T cell receptor beta chain under discussion was sequenced for a study of neurological immune-mediated disorders. CDR1 is LGHDT and CDR2 is YNNKEL in the germline V gene (reference sequence). This CDR3 region has 12 residues. This clonotype was detected many times. One junction end disagrees with the germline gene, perhaps due to a read error. Via MiXCR, TCRdb re-called the 5' RACE reads, giving one row per CDR3 protein. The table lists fewer than 75,000 distinct CDR3 sequences, 4.5% of them singletons. V gene TRBV3-1 combines with J gene TRBJ1-6; D is undetermined. This clonotype was obtained from a man in his thirties or forties with multiple sclerosis. Material for sequencing was PBMCs. For the CDR3, the DNA is TGTGCCAGCAGCCGGGAAAATTCACCCCTCAACTTT. Its protein product is CASSRENSPLNF.